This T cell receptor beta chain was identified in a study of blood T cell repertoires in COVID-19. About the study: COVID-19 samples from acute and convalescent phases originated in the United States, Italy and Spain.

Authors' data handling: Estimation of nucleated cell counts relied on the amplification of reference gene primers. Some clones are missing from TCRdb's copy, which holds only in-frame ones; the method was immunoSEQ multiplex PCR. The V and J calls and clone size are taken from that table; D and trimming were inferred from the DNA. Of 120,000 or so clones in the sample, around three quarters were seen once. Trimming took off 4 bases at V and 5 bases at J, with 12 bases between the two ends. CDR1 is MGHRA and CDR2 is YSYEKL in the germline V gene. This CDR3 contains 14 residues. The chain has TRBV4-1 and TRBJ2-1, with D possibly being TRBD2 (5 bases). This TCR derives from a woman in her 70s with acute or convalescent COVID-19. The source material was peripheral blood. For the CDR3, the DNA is TGCGCCAGCAGCCTCCCTGAGGGTGACAATGAGCAGTTCTTC. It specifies CASSLPEGDNEQFF.